Listed here are 30 T cell receptor beta chains from one sample, sequenced in a study of vaccination and CD4 T cells after COVID-19. Researchers used the Oncomine TCR Beta short-read assay to sequence DNA from cultured CD4+ T cells. Genomic DNA extraction was carried out from cultured CD4+ T cells. TCRdb reprocessed the PCR reads via MiXCR and lists one record per CDR3 protein. The data show some 9,200 distinct CDR3 sequences, less than 55% seen once. The treatment: approximately nine-day PBMC culture with coronavirus spike peptide pools or control peptides (ViraFEST assay). Samples of CD4+ T cells were obtained from the unexposed donor before the COVID-19 pandemic (2011-2018). Their antigens remain unidentified. The sequenced sample consisted of CD4+ T cells from blood, cultured in vitro. These receptor sequences come from a human donor in good health.

The chain is built from TRBV6-1 and TRBJ2-7; 9 bases fit TRBD2. Germline V gene sequence: CDR1 MNHNS, CDR2 SASEGT. With 9 bases clipped from V and 3 bases from J, the junction kept 12 bases outside the gene matches. The CDR3 has 15 residues. For the CDR3, the DNA is TGTGCCAGTTCCCTTGGCAGCGGGAGGATCTACGAGCAGTACTTC. It encodes CASSLGSGRIYEQYF.

This rearrangement joins TRBV28 to TRBJ2-2; 9 nucleotides line up with TRBD1. CDR1 is MDHEN and CDR2 is SYDVKM in the germline V gene. The V segment lost 6 bases and the J segment 5 bases; nucleotides outside the gene matches: 4. This CDR3 is 14 amino acids long. Written as DNA, the CDR3 is TGTGCCAGCAGCCGACAGGGGGTTACCGGGGAGCTGTTTTTT. Protein: CASSRQGVTGELFF.

The chain is built from TRBV5-5 and TRBJ2-1; TRBD2 agrees at 10 bases. Germline values: CDR1 SGHKS, CDR2 YYEKEE (reference sequence). The CDR3 is 19 residues long. V lost 0 bases to trimming and J lost 4 bases; unmatched junction nucleotides: 13. CDR3 nucleotides: TGTGCCAGCAGCTTGGGTTGGGTGAGCGGGAGGGCCGCGTACAATGAGCAGTTCTTC. Its protein product is CASSLGWVSGRAAYNEQFF. Using reference TRBV5-5 and TRBJ2-1 for the parts outside the CDR3, the full variable domain is DAGVTQSPTHLIKTRGQQVTLRCSPISGHKSVSWYQQVLGQGPQFIFQYYEKEERGRGNFPDRFSARQFPNYSSELNVNALLLGDSALYLCASSLGWVSGRAAYNEQFFGPGTRLTVL.

The chain joins TRBV7-2 to TRBJ2-5; D is possibly TRBD1 or TRBD2 (5 bases each). Germline CDR1 is SGHTA and CDR2 is FQGNSA. This CDR3 is built from 13 residues. The V and J ends lost 4 bases and 5 bases respectively, with 11 bases between them. CDR3 residues: CASSSGTAETQYF. CDR3 in DNA: TGTGCCAGCAGCTCCGGGACCGCCGAGACCCAGTACTTC.

This chain uses TRBV2 with TRBJ1-2; D perhaps matches TRBD1 (6 bases). CDR1 and CDR2 (germline): SNHLY, FYNNEI. The CDR3 runs 13 residues. Trimming shortened V by 8 bases and J by 2 bases, and 12 bases separated the two germline ends. CDR3 sequence reads: CASQAGQNYGYTF. CDR3 nucleotides: TGTGCCAGCCAAGCCGGACAGAACTATGGCTACACCTTC. Complete variable domain (other parts from reference TRBV2 and TRBJ1-2): EPEVTQTPSHQVTQMGQEVILRCVPISNHLYFYWYRQILGQKVEFLVSFYNNEISEKSEIFDDQFSVERPDGSNFTLKIRSTKLEDSAMYFCASQAGQNYGYTFGSGTRLTVV.

V gene TRBV6-1 combines with J gene TRBJ2-7, with 12 bases lining up with TRBD2. CDR1 is MNHNS, CDR2 SASEGT, per germline. This CDR3 has 16 amino acids. V shed 8 bases and J 4 bases; nucleotides not matched to a gene: 12. CDR3 nucleotides: TGTGCCAGCGGGACTATCGCTAGCGGGAGGGCTTACGAGCAGTACTTC. Protein: CASGTIASGRAYEQYF.

Here the CDR3 DNA reads TGTGCCAGCAGTGGGGCAAGGGATGGAGCCCAGCATTTT. This encodes CASSGARDGAQHF. The rearrangement uses TRBV2 and TRBJ1-5; D not resolved. Trimming left V 4 bases short and J 11 bases short, with 15 bases between. Germline V lookup: CDR1 SNHLY, CDR2 FYNNEI. This CDR3 comprises 13 residues.

This rearrangement joins TRBV6-5 to TRBJ2-7, with 11 bases matching TRBD2. Germline V gene data show CDR1 as MNHEY and CDR2 as SVGAGI. V dropped 2 bases and J dropped 3; count of bases not matched to a gene: 3. This CDR3 comprises 15 residues. CDR3 in amino acids: CASSYPGTSGYEQYF. In nucleotides, the CDR3 is TGTGCCAGCAGTTACCCCGGGACTAGCGGCTACGAGCAGTACTTC.

This clonotype was seen more than once but under ten times. CDR3 coding DNA: TGCAGTGCTCCCCTTTACAATGAGCAGTTCTTC. It encodes CSAPLYNEQFF. This chain links TRBV20-1 with TRBJ2-1; D is unresolved. The germline V gene has CDR1 DFQATT and CDR2 SNEGSKA (reference sequence). Trimming left V 5 bases short and J 4 bases short, with 6 bases between. This CDR3 is 11 amino acids long.

V and J are TRBV7-9 and TRBJ2-1, with 13 bases fitting TRBD2. This CDR3 is built from 15 residues. Germline loops: CDR1 SEHNR, CDR2 FQNEAQ (reference sequence). V was clipped by 6 bases and J by 4 bases; unmatched bases: 3. CDR3 protein: CASSRTSGRYNEQFF. The CDR3 DNA follows: TGTGCCAGCAGTCGGACTAGCGGGAGATACAATGAGCAGTTCTTC.

V and J are TRBV6-2 or TRBV6-3 and TRBJ1-1; D is uncertain. V lost 4 bases and J 4 bases, leaving 16 bases between the germline ends. CDR1 and CDR2 from the germline V gene are MNHEY and SVGEGT. The CDR3 covers 15 residues. The DNA of the CDR3 is TGTGCCAGCAGTTGGGTCCCCCGGTGGAGCACTGAAGCTTTCTTT. Translated: CASSWVPRWSTEAFF.

J is TRBJ1-1 and V is TRBV12-3 or TRBV12-4; TRBD1 aligns across 7 bases. This CDR3 is built from 13 residues. V lost 5 bases and J lost 5; bases outside the gene matches: 5. The CDR3 reads CASSRQGGTEAFF. CDR3 nucleotides: TGTGCCAGCAGTCGACAGGGAGGGACTGAAGCTTTCTTT.

V and J are TRBV7-2 and TRBJ1-4, with 9 bases identical to TRBD1. Germline V gene lookup returns CDR1 SGHTA and CDR2 FQGNSA. This CDR3 spans 15 amino acids. The junction had 3 bases not matched to a gene; V was cut back by 0 bases and J by 7 bases. CDR3 in DNA: TGTGCCAGCAGCTTAGCTGGGACAGGGAGTGAAAAACTGTTTTTT. Translating gives CASSLAGTGSEKLFF.

The rearrangement links TRBV6-1 to TRBJ2-2; maybe TRBD2 (7 bases). Germline CDR1 MNHNS, CDR2 SASEGT. Trimming shortened V by 2 bases and J by 7 bases, and 14 bases separated the two germline ends. This CDR3 region has 15 residues. The CDR3 region is CASSESEGEGGELFF. CDR3 bases: TGTGCCAGCAGTGAAAGTGAGGGGGAGGGCGGGGAGCTGTTTTTT.

This chain joins TRBV20-1 and TRBJ2-7, with D perhaps TRBD1 (6 bases). The V gene lost 3 bases and the J gene lost 3 bases, with 18 bases spanning the gap. CDR1 is DFQATT, CDR2 SNEGSKA, per germline (reference sequence). This CDR3 has 15 residues. DNA for the CDR3: TGCAGTGCTAGGGGCCCCAGTCAGGGGTTCTACGAGCAGTACTTC. Translating it yields CSARGPSQGFYEQYF.

J is TRBJ1-6 and V is TRBV7-2, with D maybe TRBD1 (5 bases). Trimming pared 5 bases from V and 10 bases from J, leaving 18 bases between. Germline CDR1 SGHTA, CDR2 FQGNSA. The CDR3 covers 15 residues. The CDR3 DNA reads as TGTGCCAGCAGCCCGGAGGCAGGGACGTTCTCACCCCTCCACTTT. Translated: CASSPEAGTFSPLHF.

In its sample, this clonotype was seen a few times. The chain carries TRBV6-5 and TRBJ2-3; possibly TRBD1 for D (6 bases). Per germline, CDR1 MNHEY and CDR2 SVGAGI. Trimming left V 0 bases short and J 0 bases short, with 28 bases between. This CDR3 contains 22 residues. CDR3 loop: CASSYSIGPRQVGLRSTDTQYF. The CDR3, as DNA: TGTGCCAGCAGTTACTCGATCGGACCCCGACAGGTCGGGCTGAGAAGCACAGATACGCAGTATTTT.

The sample holds a few counts of this clonotype. V is TRBV6-2 or TRBV6-3 and J is TRBJ2-5, with TRBD2 matching 10 bases. Trimming removed 5 bases from V and 5 bases from J; junction bases left unmatched: 11. The CDR3 is made up of 16 amino acids. CDR1 is MNHEY and CDR2 is SVGEGT in the germline V gene. In nucleotides, the CDR3 is TGTGCCAGCAGTGGCAGCCTAGCGGGGGCTAAGGAGACCCAGTACTTC. Protein: CASSGSLAGAKETQYF.

The rearrangement links TRBV20-1 to TRBJ2-5; TRBD2 matches 14 bases. Germline V lookup: CDR1 DFQATT, CDR2 SNEGSKA (reference sequence). V was pared by 3 bases and J by 4 bases, with 13 bases of the junction left unmatched. This CDR3 region has 18 residues. In DNA form, the CDR3 reads TGCAGTGCTAGTGGCTCACGGCGGACTAGCGGGAGGAGAGAGACCCAGTACTTC. It yields the protein CSASGSRRTSGRRETQYF.

This clonotype was seen a few times. The chain is built from TRBV20-1 and TRBJ1-2, with D uncertain. Germline loops: CDR1 DFQATT, CDR2 SNEGSKA (reference sequence). CDR3 length equals 16 residues. Between the trimmed V and J ends, which lost 8 bases and 4 bases, there was a span of 26 bases. The CDR3 sequence is CSYSGGRGFISYGYTF. The DNA of the CDR3 is TGCAGTTACTCGGGAGGGAGAGGGTTCATAAGCTATGGCTACACCTTC.

The sample holds a few counts of this clonotype. The chain joins TRBV6-1 to TRBJ2-5; D remains unclear. V shed 5 bases and J shed 3 bases, with 16 bases lying between them. The CDR3 contains 15 residues. The germline V gene has CDR1 MNHNS and CDR2 SASEGT. CDR3 sequence: CASSPPIVGKETQYF. The CDR3 DNA is TGTGCCAGCAGTCCACCCATCGTCGGAAAAGAGACCCAGTACTTC.

V and J are TRBV27 and TRBJ2-1; the match to TRBD2 covers 12 bases. Losses at the gene ends were 5 bases for V and 0 bases for J; bases not matched to a gene: 11. There are 19 residues in the CDR3. From germline, CDR1 is MNHEY and CDR2 SMNVEV (reference sequence). CDR3 bases: TGTGCCAGCAGTCCACATCTCACTAGCGGGAGGAACTCCTACAATGAGCAGTTCTTC. This encodes CASSPHLTSGRNSYNEQFF.

The chain uses TRBV6-5 and TRBJ2-5; the match to TRBD1 covers 8 bases. This CDR3 comprises 13 residues. V was clipped by 4 bases and J by 5 bases; unmatched bases: 3. From germline, CDR1 is MNHEY and CDR2 SVGAGI. As DNA, the CDR3 is TGTGCCAGCAGTTGGGGACAGGTGGAGACCCAGTACTTC. As protein: CASSWGQVETQYF.

V is TRBV7-6 and J is TRBJ1-1, with D tentatively TRBD1 (6 bases). In germline, CDR1 is SGHVS, CDR2 FNYEAQ. The V gene lost 5 bases and the J gene lost 4 bases, with 20 bases spanning the gap. The CDR3 is made up of 16 amino acids. The DNA for the CDR3 is TGTGCCAGCAGCCCCCGGGAGGGGGGAACGTTCACTGAAGCTTTCTTT. This translates into CASSPREGGTFTEAFF. Variable domain in full (rest from reference TRBV7-6 and TRBJ1-1): GAGVSQSPRYKVTKRGQDVALRCDPISGHVSLYWYRQALGQGPEFLTYFNYEAQQDKSGLPNDRFSAERPEGSISTLTIQRTEQRDSAMYRCASSPREGGTFTEAFFGQGTRLTVV.

The chain employs TRBV12-3 or TRBV12-4 and TRBJ2-3, with TRBD2 identical over 7 bases. The CDR3 consists of 13 residues. Trimming cost V 1 base and J 8 bases; bases outside gene matches: 3. CDR3 in DNA: TGTGCCAGCAGTTTAGAGGGGAGGGGTACGCAGTATTTT. It specifies CASSLEGRGTQYF.

The chain carries TRBV11-2 and TRBJ2-3, with D possibly TRBD2 on 5 matching bases. CDR1 SGHAT and CDR2 FQNNGV come from the germline V gene. The CDR3 has 13 amino acids. Between the trimmed V and J ends, which lost 6 bases and 4 bases, there was a span of 11 bases. CDR3 in amino acids: CASRLDSPDTQYF. The DNA for the CDR3 is TGTGCCAGCAGACTAGACTCCCCAGATACGCAGTATTTT.

The genes are TRBV12-3 or TRBV12-4 and TRBJ2-1; D is undetermined. V was clipped by 6 bases and J by 7 bases, with 13 bases between them. There are 13 residues in the CDR3. CDR3 protein: CASSLQLGNEQFF. In nucleotides, the CDR3 is TGTGCCAGCAGCCTCCAATTGGGGAATGAGCAGTTCTTC.

The chain joins TRBV12-3 or TRBV12-4 to TRBJ1-2; D is unclear. The CDR3 spans 16 residues. V was pared by 4 bases and J by 4 bases, with 19 bases between. CDR3 bases: TGTGCCAGCAGTTCAATTACAGCCCTTAGTTCCTATGGCTACACCTTC. Protein sequence: CASSSITALSSYGYTF.

The chain uses TRBV18 and TRBJ1-5; D not resolved. This CDR3 region has 13 residues. V lost 6 bases to trimming and J lost 5 bases, with 11 bases between them. Germline lookup yields CDR1 KGHSH and CDR2 LQKENI. DNA of the CDR3: TGTGCCAGCTCGGAAGGTGTTGATCAGCCCCAGCATTTT. Its translation is CASSEGVDQPQHF.

The chain uses TRBV18 and TRBJ2-3, with 11 bases aligning to TRBD2. The CDR3 runs 15 residues. The V and J ends lost 3 bases and 4 bases, in that order; junction bases with no gene match: 3. The V gene's germline CDR1 is KGHSH and CDR2 LQKENI. CDR3 sequence reads: CASSPLAGGADTQYF. The CDR3 bases are TGTGCCAGCTCACCGTTAGCGGGAGGGGCAGATACGCAGTATTTT.